One and the same sample provided the 4 T cell receptor beta chains below, sequenced in a study of radiation and T cells in renal cell carcinoma. Sequencing was performed with immunoSEQ multiplex PCR; in TCRdb, only in-frame clones are kept and a portion is missing. The data show 100,000 to 150,000 clones, 65% to 85% seen once. Time point reported: blood 2 weeks post-SBRT. Treatment reported: 15 Gy SBRT to primary tumor, nephrectomy 4 weeks later. Material: blood, obtained from a patient whose treatment included radiotherapy and nephrectomy. The source of these receptors is a man aged 45-65 years with renal cell carcinoma.

The V and J genes are TRBV2 and TRBJ1-2; D perhaps matches TRBD1 (5 bases). CDR1 is SNHLY, CDR2 FYNNEI, per germline. Between the trimmed V and J ends, which lost 5 bases and 5 bases, there was a span of 6 bases. CDR3 size: 11 residues. The CDR3, as DNA: TGTGCCAGCAGTTGGACATATGGCTACACCTTC. This sequence encodes CASSWTYGYTF.

This clone occurred a few times. The chain combines TRBV5-5 with TRBJ1-1; 7 bases agree with TRBD1. The CDR3 spans 14 residues. Germline lookup yields CDR1 SGHKS and CDR2 YYEKEE (reference sequence). After removal of 4 bases from V and 1 base from J, the junction contained 4 bases not matched to a gene. This CDR3 is CASSPGQKNTEAFF. CDR3 in DNA: TGTGCCAGCAGCCCGGGACAGAAGAACACTGAAGCTTTCTTT.

The genes are TRBV6-5 and TRBJ1-2; D is perhaps TRBD1 (6 bases). This CDR3 contains 15 residues. Trimming took off 0 bases at V and 6 bases at J, with 14 bases between the two ends. Germline lookup yields CDR1 MNHEY and CDR2 SVGAGI. CDR3: CASSYSGAEADGYTF. The CDR3 DNA follows: TGTGCCAGCAGTTACTCGGGGGCAGAAGCCGATGGCTACACCTTC.

The chain has TRBV11-2 and TRBJ1-5; D uncertain. Germline V gene lookup returns CDR1 SGHAT and CDR2 FQNNGV. CDR3 length equals 13 residues. The V end was cut by 1 base, the J end by 3 bases, with 4 bases between. The CDR3 DNA reads as TGTGCCAGCAGCTTAGCAGTCAATCAGCCCCAGCATTTT. This gives the protein CASSLAVNQPQHF.